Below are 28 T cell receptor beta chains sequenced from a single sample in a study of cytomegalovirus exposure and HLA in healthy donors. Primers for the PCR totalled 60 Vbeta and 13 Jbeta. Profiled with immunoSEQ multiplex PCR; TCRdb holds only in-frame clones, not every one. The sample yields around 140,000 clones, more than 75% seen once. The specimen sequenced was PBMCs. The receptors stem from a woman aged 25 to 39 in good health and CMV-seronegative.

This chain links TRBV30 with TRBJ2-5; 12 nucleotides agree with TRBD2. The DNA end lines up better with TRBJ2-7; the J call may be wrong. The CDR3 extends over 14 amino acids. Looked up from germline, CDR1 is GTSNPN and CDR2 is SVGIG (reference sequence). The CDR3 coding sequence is TGTGCCTGGACCCTAGCGGGGGGGCGAAACGAGCAGTACTTC. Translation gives CAWTLAGGRNEQYF.

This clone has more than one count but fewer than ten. CDR3 sequence: CAIRKTGQTEAFF. CDR3 bases: TGTGCCATCAGAAAGACAGGACAGACTGAAGCTTTCTTT. The chain has TRBV10-3 and TRBJ1-1; TRBD1 is a possible D gene (6 bases). This CDR3 is 13 amino acids long. V was shortened by 6 bases and J by 5 bases, with 13 bases between the two germline ends. Germline-derived CDR1 and CDR2 are ENHRY and SYGVKD.

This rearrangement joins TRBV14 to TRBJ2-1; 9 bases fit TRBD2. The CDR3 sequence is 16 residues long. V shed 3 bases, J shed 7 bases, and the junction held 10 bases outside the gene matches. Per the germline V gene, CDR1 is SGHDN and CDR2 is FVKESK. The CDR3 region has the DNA TGTGCCAGCAGCCATTTATTAGCGGGAGTTTTAAATGAGCAGTTCTTC. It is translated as CASSHLLAGVLNEQFF.

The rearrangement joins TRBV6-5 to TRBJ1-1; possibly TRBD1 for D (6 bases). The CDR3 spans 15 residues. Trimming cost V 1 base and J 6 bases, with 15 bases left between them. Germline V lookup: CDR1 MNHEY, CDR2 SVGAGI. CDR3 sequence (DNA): TGTGCCAGCAGTTACTGGGCAGGGGCGAGCTCTGAAGCTTTCTTT. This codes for CASSYWAGASSEAFF.

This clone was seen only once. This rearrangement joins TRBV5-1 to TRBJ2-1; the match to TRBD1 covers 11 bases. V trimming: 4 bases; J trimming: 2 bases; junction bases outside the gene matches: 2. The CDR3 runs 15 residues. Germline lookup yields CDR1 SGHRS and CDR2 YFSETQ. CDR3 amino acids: CASSEGQGAYNEQFF. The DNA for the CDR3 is TGCGCCAGCAGCGAGGGACAGGGGGCCTACAATGAGCAGTTCTTC. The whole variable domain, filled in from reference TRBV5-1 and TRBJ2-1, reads KAGVTQTPRYLIKTRGQQVTLSCSPISGHRSVSWYQQTPGQGLQFLFEYFSETQRNKGNFPGRFSGRQFSNSRSEMNVSTLELGDSALYLCASSEGQGAYNEQFFGPGTRLTVL.

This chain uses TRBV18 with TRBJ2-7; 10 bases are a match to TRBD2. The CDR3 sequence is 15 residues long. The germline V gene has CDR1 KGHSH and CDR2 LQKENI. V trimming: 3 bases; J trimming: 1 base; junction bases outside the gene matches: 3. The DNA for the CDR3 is TGTGCCAGCTCACCTGGACTAGCGGAGTCCTACGAGCAGTACTTC. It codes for CASSPGLAESYEQYF.

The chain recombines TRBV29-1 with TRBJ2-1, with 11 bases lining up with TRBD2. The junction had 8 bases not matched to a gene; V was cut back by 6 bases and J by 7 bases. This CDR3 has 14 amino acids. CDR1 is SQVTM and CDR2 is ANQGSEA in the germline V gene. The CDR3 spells CSVGRLAGLNEQFF. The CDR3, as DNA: TGCAGCGTCGGGAGACTAGCGGGGTTAAATGAGCAGTTCTTC.

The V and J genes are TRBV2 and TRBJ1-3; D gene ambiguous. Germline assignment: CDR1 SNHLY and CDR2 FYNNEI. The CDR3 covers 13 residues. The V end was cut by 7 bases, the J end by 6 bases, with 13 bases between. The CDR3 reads CASTWVEENTIYF. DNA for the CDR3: TGTGCCAGCACCTGGGTGGAGGAAAACACCATATATTTT.

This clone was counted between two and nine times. The CDR3, as DNA: TGTGCCAGCAGCCCTACTTTCCGGGACAGGGATCCATACGAGCAGTACTTC. Encoded protein: CASSPTFRDRDPYEQYF. V and J are TRBV5-6 and TRBJ2-7; 9 bases line up with TRBD1. The germline gives CDR1 SGHDT, CDR2 YYEEEE. CDR3 length equals 17 residues. The V gene end was trimmed by 4 bases and the J gene end by 4 bases; junction bases not matched to a gene: 15.

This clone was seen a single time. This CDR3 is CASSFQTGLNQPQHF. The CDR3 DNA follows: TGTGCCAGCAGCTTCCAAACAGGGTTGAATCAGCCCCAGCATTTT. The chain joins TRBV28 to TRBJ1-5; tentative D call: TRBD1 (6 bases). The V gene's germline CDR1 is MDHEN and CDR2 SYDVKM. Trimming left V 6 bases short and J 4 bases short, with 16 bases between. This CDR3 spans 15 amino acids.

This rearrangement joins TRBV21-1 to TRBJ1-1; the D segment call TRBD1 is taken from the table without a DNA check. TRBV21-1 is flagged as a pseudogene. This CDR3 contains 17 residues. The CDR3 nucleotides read TGTGCCAGCAGCAAAGCGAGGGGGACAGGGGCGGTAGTAAAAGGCTTCTTT. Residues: CASSKARGTGAVVKGFF.

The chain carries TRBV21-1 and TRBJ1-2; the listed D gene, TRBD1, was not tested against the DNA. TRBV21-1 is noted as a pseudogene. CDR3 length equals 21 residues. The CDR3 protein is CASSNFFQLSLAGVINYGYTF. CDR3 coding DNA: TGTGCCAGCAGCAATTTTTTTCAACTTTCGTTGGCAGGCGTCATCAACTATGGCTACACCTTC.

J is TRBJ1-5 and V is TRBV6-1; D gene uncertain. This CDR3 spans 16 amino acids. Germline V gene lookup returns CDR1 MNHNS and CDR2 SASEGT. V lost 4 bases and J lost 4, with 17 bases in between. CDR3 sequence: CASSGPGGGPNQPQHF. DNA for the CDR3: TGTGCCAGCAGTGGCCCCGGCGGTGGCCCTAATCAGCCCCAGCATTTT.

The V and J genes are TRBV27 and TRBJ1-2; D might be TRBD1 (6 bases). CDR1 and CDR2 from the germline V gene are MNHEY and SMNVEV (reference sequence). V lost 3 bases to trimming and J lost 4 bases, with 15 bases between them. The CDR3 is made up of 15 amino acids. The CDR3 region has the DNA TGTGCCAGCAGTTTCCACAAATCAGGGGTCTATGGCTACACCTTC. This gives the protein CASSFHKSGVYGYTF.

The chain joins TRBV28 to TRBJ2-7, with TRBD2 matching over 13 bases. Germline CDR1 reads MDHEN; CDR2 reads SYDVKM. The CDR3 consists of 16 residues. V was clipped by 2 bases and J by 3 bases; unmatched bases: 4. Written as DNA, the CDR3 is TGTGCCAGCAGTTTACTCGGACTAGCGGGAGACTACGAGCAGTACTTC. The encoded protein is CASSLLGLAGDYEQYF.

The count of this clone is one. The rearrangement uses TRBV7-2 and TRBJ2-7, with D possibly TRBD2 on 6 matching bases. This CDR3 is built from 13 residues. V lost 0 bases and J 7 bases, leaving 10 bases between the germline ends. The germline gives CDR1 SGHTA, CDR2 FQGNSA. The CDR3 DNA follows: TGTGCCAGCAGCTTAGCGAGGGAGGCGGAGCAGTACTTC. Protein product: CASSLAREAEQYF.

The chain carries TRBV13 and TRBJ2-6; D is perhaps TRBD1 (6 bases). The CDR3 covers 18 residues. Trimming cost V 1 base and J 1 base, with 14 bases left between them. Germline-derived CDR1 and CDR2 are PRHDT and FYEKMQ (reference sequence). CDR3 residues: CASSLAAGDNSGANVLTF. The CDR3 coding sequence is TGTGCCAGCAGCTTAGCGGCAGGGGACAATTCTGGGGCCAACGTCCTGACTTTC.

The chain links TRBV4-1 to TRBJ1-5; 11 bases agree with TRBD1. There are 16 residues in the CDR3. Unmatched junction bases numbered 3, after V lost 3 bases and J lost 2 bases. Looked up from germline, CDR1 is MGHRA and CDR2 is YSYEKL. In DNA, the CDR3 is TGCGCCAGCAGCCACGGGACAGGGGGAGGCAATCAGCCCCAGCATTTT. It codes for CASSHGTGGGNQPQHF.

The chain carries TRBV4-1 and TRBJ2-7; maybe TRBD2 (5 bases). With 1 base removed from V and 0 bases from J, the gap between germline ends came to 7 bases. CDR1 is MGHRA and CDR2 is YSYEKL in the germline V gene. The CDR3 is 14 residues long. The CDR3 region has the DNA TGCGCCAGCAGCCAAGTTGACTACTCCTACGAGCAGTACTTC. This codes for CASSQVDYSYEQYF.

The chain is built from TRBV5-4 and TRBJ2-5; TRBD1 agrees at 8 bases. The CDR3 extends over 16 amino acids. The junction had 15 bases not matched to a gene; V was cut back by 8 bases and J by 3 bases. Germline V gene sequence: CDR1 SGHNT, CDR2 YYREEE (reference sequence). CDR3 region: CASKGTGRALEETQYF. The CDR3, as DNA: TGTGCCAGTAAGGGGACAGGCCGTGCATTGGAAGAGACCCAGTACTTC.

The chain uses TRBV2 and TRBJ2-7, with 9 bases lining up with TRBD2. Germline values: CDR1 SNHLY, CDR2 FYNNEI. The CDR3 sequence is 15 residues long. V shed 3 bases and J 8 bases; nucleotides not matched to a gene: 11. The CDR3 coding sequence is TGTGCCAGCAGTGATATATCTAGCGGGAAAGTTAAGCAGTACTTC. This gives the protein CASSDISSGKVKQYF.

CDR3 sequence: CASTGTSEYNEQFF. DNA for the CDR3: TGTGCCAGCACCGGGACTAGCGAATACAATGAGCAGTTCTTC. The J gene is TRBJ2-1, the V gene TRBV5-6, with 10 bases fitting TRBD2. CDR1 and CDR2 from the germline V gene are SGHDT and YYEEEE. V gave up 6 bases and J gave up 4 bases; unmatched junction bases: 4. CDR3 size: 14 residues.

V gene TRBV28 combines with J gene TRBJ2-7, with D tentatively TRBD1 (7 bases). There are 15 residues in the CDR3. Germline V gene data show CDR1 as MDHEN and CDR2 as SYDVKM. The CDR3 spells CAAGTAEGGRREQYF. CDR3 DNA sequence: TGTGCTGCCGGGACAGCCGAGGGGGGTAGACGCGAGCAGTACTTC. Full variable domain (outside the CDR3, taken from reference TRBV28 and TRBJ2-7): DVKVTQSSRYLVKRTGEKVFLECVQDMDHENMFWYRQDPGLGLRLIYFSYDVKMKEKGDIPEGYSVSREKKERFSLILESASTNQTSMYLCAAGTAEGGRREQYFGPGTRLTVT.

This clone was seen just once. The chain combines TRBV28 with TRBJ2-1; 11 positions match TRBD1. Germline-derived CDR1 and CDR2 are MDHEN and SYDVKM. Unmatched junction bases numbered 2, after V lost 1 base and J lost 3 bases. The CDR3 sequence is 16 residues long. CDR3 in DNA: TGTGCCAGCAGTTTATTAGGGACAGGGGGCTACAATGAGCAGTTCTTC. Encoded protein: CASSLLGTGGYNEQFF.

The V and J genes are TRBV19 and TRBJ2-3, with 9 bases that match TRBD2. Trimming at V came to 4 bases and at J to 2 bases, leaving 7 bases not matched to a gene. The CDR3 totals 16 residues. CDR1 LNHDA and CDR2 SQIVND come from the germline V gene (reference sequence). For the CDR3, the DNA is TGTGCCAGTAGTACTCAGACTAGCGGCCACACAGATACGCAGTATTTT. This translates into CASSTQTSGHTDTQYF.

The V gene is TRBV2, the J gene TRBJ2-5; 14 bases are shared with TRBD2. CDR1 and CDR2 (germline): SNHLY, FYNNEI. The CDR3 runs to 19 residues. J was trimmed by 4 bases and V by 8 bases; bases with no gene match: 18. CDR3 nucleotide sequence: TGTGCCAGCCTTTCTCCGTGGACTAGCGGGGGGAGCCAGCGAGAGACCCAGTACTTC. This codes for CASLSPWTSGGSQRETQYF.

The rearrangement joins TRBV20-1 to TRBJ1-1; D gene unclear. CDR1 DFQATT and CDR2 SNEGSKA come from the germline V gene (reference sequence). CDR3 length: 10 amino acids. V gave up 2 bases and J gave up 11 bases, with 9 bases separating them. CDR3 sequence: CSARQRMAFF. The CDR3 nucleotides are TGCAGTGCTAGACAGCGAATGGCTTTCTTT.

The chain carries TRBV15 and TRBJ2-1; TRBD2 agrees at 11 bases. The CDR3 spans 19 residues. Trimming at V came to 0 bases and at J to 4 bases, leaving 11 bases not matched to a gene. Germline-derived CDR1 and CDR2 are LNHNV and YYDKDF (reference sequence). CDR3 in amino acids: CATSRELAGALAGYNEQFF. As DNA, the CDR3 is TGTGCCACCAGCAGAGAACTAGCGGGAGCTCTCGCGGGGTACAATGAGCAGTTCTTC.